The source of this T cell receptor beta chain is a study of control samples from healthy donors and cancer patients. Trimming cost V 5 bases and J 3 bases, with 11 bases left between them. Germline CDR1 reads SGHRS; CDR2 reads YFSETQ. The length of the CDR3 is 13 residues. The table came from immunoSEQ multiplex PCR; TCRdb's copy has only in-frame clones and leaves some out. This sample carries roughly 370,000 clones, about 93% of them seen once, and the ten largest clones take about 6.3%. The chain employs TRBV5-1 and TRBJ2-5; D possibly uses TRBD1 or TRBD2 (5 bases each). This TCR came from a man between 40 and 49 years old with head and neck cancer. Specimen: PBMCs. The CDR3 loop is CASRPGAKETQYF. DNA of the CDR3: TGCGCCAGCAGGCCCGGGGCAAAAGAGACCCAGTACTTC.